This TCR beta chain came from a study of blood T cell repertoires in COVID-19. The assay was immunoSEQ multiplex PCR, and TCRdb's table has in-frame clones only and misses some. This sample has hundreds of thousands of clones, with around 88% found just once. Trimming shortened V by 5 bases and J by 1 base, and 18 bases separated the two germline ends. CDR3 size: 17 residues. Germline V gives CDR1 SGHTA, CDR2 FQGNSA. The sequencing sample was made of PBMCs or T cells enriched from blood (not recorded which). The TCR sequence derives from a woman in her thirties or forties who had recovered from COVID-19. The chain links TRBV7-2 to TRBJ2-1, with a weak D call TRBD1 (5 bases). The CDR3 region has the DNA TGTGCCAGCAGCCCACTTATTGGGGCCGGATCCTACAATGAGCAGTTCTTC. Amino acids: CASSPLIGAGSYNEQFF. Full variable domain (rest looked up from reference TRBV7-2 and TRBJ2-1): GAGVSQSPSNKVTEKGKDVELRCDPISGHTALYWYRQSLGQGLEFLIYFQGNSAPDKSGLPSDRFSAERTGGSVSTLTIQRTQQEDSAVYLCASSPLIGAGSYNEQFFGPGTRLTVL.